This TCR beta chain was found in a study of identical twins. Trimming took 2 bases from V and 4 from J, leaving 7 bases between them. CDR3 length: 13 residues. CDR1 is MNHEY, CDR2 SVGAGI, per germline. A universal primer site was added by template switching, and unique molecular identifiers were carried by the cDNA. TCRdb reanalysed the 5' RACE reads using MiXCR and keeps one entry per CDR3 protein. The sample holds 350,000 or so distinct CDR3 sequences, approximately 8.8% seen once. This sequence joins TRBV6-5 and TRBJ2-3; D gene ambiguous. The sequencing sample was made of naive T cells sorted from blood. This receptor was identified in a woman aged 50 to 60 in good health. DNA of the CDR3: TGTGCCAGCAGTTACCCCTTAGCAGATACGCAGTATTTT. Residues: CASSYPLADTQYF.